These 31 T cell receptor beta chains came from one sample sequenced in a study of shared clonotypes between healthy human individuals. Clones were sequenced by immunoSEQ multiplex PCR, and TCRdb holds only the in-frame ones, with some missing. Of more than 400,000 clones in the sample, 90% to 96% were seen once. Material for sequencing was naive CD4+ T cells sorted from blood. Subset in this sample: CD45RA+ positively selected. These receptors all come from a woman aged 25 to 39 in good health.

V is TRBV15 and J is TRBJ1-1; weak D call: TRBD1 (5 bases). Germline-derived CDR1 and CDR2 are LNHNV and YYDKDF (reference sequence). This CDR3 has 13 residues. V was pared by 5 bases and J by 3 bases, with 10 bases between. The CDR3 nucleotides are TGTGCCACCAGCGCGGGGGTGGACACTGAAGCTTTCTTT. Its translation: CATSAGVDTEAFF.

The chain recombines TRBV29-1 with TRBJ2-7; 8 nucleotides match TRBD2. Trimming cost V 2 bases and J 0 bases; bases outside gene matches: 12. Germline V CDR1 and CDR2: SQVTM, ANQGSEA. The CDR3 spans 17 residues. The chain's CDR3 is CSVETQTSGKSSYEQYF. CDR3 DNA sequence: TGCAGCGTTGAAACCCAAACTAGCGGTAAGAGCTCCTACGAGCAGTACTTC.

The chain joins TRBV10-3 to TRBJ1-1; 7 bases fit TRBD1. J was trimmed by 1 base and V by 1 base; bases with no gene match: 6. Germline CDR1 and CDR2: ENHRY and SYGVKD. This CDR3 has 16 residues. CDR3 region: CAISEWAGTENTEAFF. The DNA for the CDR3 is TGTGCCATCAGTGAGTGGGCCGGGACAGAGAACACTGAAGCTTTCTTT.

The chain joins TRBV30 to TRBJ1-6; a possible D gene is TRBD1 (5 bases). CDR3 length: 12 amino acids. The germline CDR1 and CDR2 sequences are GTSNPN and SVGIG (reference sequence). V was cut by 4 bases and J by 10 bases, with 11 bases left in between. CDR3 amino acids: CAWTGTGSPLHF. The DNA of the CDR3 is TGTGCCTGGACGGGGACGGGGTCACCCCTCCACTTT.

This chain joins TRBV6-5 and TRBJ1-2; no definite D call. Germline CDR1 reads MNHEY; CDR2 reads SVGAGI. There are 15 residues in the CDR3. V was clipped by 4 bases and J by 6 bases, with 18 bases between them. CDR3 amino acids: CASSSPSIVGDGYTF. The CDR3 DNA reads as TGTGCCAGCAGTTCCCCATCCATCGTTGGCGATGGCTACACCTTC.

This rearrangement joins TRBV27 to TRBJ2-5; D might be TRBD1 (5 bases). The V gene's germline CDR1 is MNHEY and CDR2 SMNVEV (reference sequence). Trimming shortened V by 0 bases and J by 0 bases, and 11 bases separated the two germline ends. This CDR3 has 16 amino acids. In nucleotides, the CDR3 is TGTGCCAGCAGTTTATCAAAGACAGCGTACCAAGAGACCCAGTACTTC. Its translation: CASSLSKTAYQETQYF.

The chain carries TRBV28 and TRBJ1-5, with D unresolved. This CDR3 has 12 amino acids. Germline-derived CDR1 and CDR2 are MDHEN and SYDVKM. The ends were cut back, 2 bases at V and 9 bases at J, with 8 bases in the middle. This CDR3 reads CASSLARAPQHF. DNA for the CDR3: TGTGCCAGCAGTTTAGCGCGGGCGCCCCAGCATTTT.

This clone was counted once. The J gene is TRBJ2-7, the V gene TRBV6-4; D is tentatively TRBD1 or TRBD2 (5 bases each). Germline CDR1 and CDR2: MRHNA and SNTAGT. This CDR3 is 15 amino acids long. V lost 8 bases and J lost 6, with 23 bases in between. The DNA for the CDR3 is TGTGCCAGCGCCCTGTACGGGGCCCCTACCGCCGAGCAGTACTTC. It codes for CASALYGAPTAEQYF.

DNA of the CDR3: TGCGCCAGCAGCCCAAGGACTAGCGGGACCTACGAGCAGTACTTC. Protein: CASSPRTSGTYEQYF. The chain employs TRBV5-1 and TRBJ2-7; 12 bases are a match to TRBD2. Unmatched junction bases numbered 4, after V lost 4 bases and J lost 2 bases. This CDR3 has 15 amino acids. Germline CDR1 reads SGHRS; CDR2 reads YFSETQ.

The V and J genes are TRBV5-4 and TRBJ2-7; 8 positions agree with TRBD2. After removal of 0 bases from V and 0 bases from J, the junction contained 5 bases not matched to a gene. Germline CDR1 reads SGHNT; CDR2 reads YYREEE (reference sequence). The CDR3 contains 16 residues. This CDR3 is CASSLARGGSSYEQYF. In nucleotides, the CDR3 is TGTGCCAGCAGCTTGGCGCGCGGGGGGAGCTCCTACGAGCAGTACTTC.

This sequence joins TRBV4-1 and TRBJ2-7, with no clear D. Trimming removed 0 bases from V and 2 bases from J, with 11 bases in between. The CDR3 spans 15 residues. Germline V gene data show CDR1 as MGHRA and CDR2 as YSYEKL. The CDR3 sequence: CASSQDRRFTYEQYF. The CDR3 coding sequence is TGCGCCAGCAGCCAAGATAGGCGTTTCACCTACGAGCAGTACTTC.

V and J are TRBV28 and TRBJ2-2, with D perhaps TRBD1 (6 bases). With 8 bases removed from V and 4 bases from J, the gap between germline ends came to 14 bases. Germline loops: CDR1 MDHEN, CDR2 SYDVKM. This CDR3 is built from 14 residues. The CDR3: CASGTAGVTGELFF. The CDR3 nucleotides are TGTGCCAGCGGAACAGCAGGGGTCACCGGGGAGCTGTTTTTT.

V is TRBV28 and J is TRBJ1-5; D perhaps matches TRBD1 (5 bases). There are 14 residues in the CDR3. V was cut by 1 base and J by 7 bases, with 11 bases left in between. The germline V gene encodes CDR1 MDHEN and CDR2 SYDVKM. The CDR3 bases are TGTGCCAGCAGTTTATACCGGGGGGACCAGCCCCAGCATTTT. As protein: CASSLYRGDQPQHF.

The chain recombines TRBV19 with TRBJ1-1, with D maybe TRBD1 (5 bases). Looked up from germline, CDR1 is LNHDA and CDR2 is SQIVND (reference sequence). V gave up 6 bases and J gave up 5 bases, with 13 bases separating them. The CDR3 length is 13 residues. CDR3 DNA: TGTGCCAGTAGCCCAACCGGGGGGACTGAAGCTTTCTTT. This translates into CASSPTGGTEAFF.

The genes are TRBV28 and TRBJ1-2, with D perhaps matching TRBD1 (6 bases). This CDR3 region has 13 residues. V was pared by 8 bases and J by 3 bases, with 13 bases between. Per the germline V gene, CDR1 is MDHEN and CDR2 is SYDVKM. The chain's CDR3 is CASASGADYGYTF. The CDR3 DNA follows: TGTGCCAGCGCCTCAGGGGCGGACTATGGCTACACCTTC.

V and J are TRBV28 and TRBJ1-5, with a tentative D call TRBD1 (5 bases). Per the germline V gene, CDR1 is MDHEN and CDR2 is SYDVKM. This CDR3 region has 15 residues. Between the trimmed V and J ends, which lost 7 bases and 2 bases, there was a span of 15 bases. CDR3 sequence: CASNKGGGGNQPQHF. As DNA, the CDR3 is TGTGCCAGCAACAAAGGCGGGGGGGGCAATCAGCCCCAGCATTTT.

The chain recombines TRBV13 with TRBJ2-7; 11 bases are shared with TRBD1. The germline CDR1 and CDR2 sequences are PRHDT and FYEKMQ (reference sequence). V shed 5 bases and J 0 bases; nucleotides not matched to a gene: 3. This CDR3 contains 15 residues. CDR3 bases: TGTGCCAGCAGCACCGGGACAGGGGGCTCCTACGAGCAGTACTTC. Protein sequence: CASSTGTGGSYEQYF.

This chain links TRBV2 with TRBJ1-6, with D unresolved. V was clipped by 0 bases and J by 6 bases, with 6 bases between them. This CDR3 has 14 amino acids. CDR1 is SNHLY and CDR2 is FYNNEI in the germline V gene. The CDR3 sequence: CASSEALTNSPLHF. The CDR3 region has the DNA TGTGCCAGCAGTGAAGCACTTACTAATTCACCCCTCCACTTT. Together with reference TRBV2 and TRBJ1-6, the CDR3 gives the full variable domain: EPEVTQTPSHQVTQMGQEVILRCVPISNHLYFYWYRQILGQKVEFLVSFYNNEISEKSEIFDDQFSVERPDGSNFTLKIRSTKLEDSAMYFCASSEALTNSPLHFGNGTRLTVT.

The chain carries TRBV6-4 and TRBJ1-2; 11 bases are a match to TRBD1. CDR1 and CDR2 (germline): MRHNA, SNTAGT. Germline trimming cut 5 bases from V and 7 bases from J; bases unmatched to any gene: 21. The CDR3 totals 19 residues. CDR3 amino acids: CASSPLSGTGGSLMVGYTF. The CDR3 region has the DNA TGTGCCAGCAGTCCTCTCTCCGGGACAGGGGGATCTTTGATGGTTGGCTACACCTTC.

The rearrangement links TRBV7-9 to TRBJ2-5; D may match TRBD1 or TRBD2 (5 bases each). The CDR3 has 16 residues. Germline-derived CDR1 and CDR2 are SEHNR and FQNEAQ (reference sequence). Deletions cut 5 bases from V and 4 bases from J, with 20 bases between. DNA for the CDR3: TGTGCCAGCAGCATCTCTGCCGGGACCGCTTTAGAGACCCAGTACTTC. As protein: CASSISAGTALETQYF.

V usage is TRBV21-1 and J usage is TRBJ2-5; the DNA was not compared with TRBD2, the D call given in the table. TRBV21-1 is a pseudogene segment. CDR3 length: 19 amino acids. CDR3 bases: TGTGCCAGCACGGGCAGGGTGATACTAGCGCGGATACTTTTAGAGACCCAGTACTTC. It is translated as CASTGRVILARILLETQYF.

V usage is TRBV18 and J usage is TRBJ2-7; D gene uncertain. The CDR3 sequence is 13 residues long. CDR1 is KGHSH, CDR2 LQKENI, per germline. V lost 2 bases and J 3 bases, leaving 8 bases between the germline ends. This CDR3 is CASSPTEIYEQYF. The CDR3 bases are TGTGCCAGCTCACCAACAGAGATCTACGAGCAGTACTTC.

This CDR3 is CASSLGHGLGVSGNTIYF. CDR3 bases: TGTGCCAGCAGTTTAGGACACGGACTAGGGGTCTCTGGAAACACCATATATTTT. The rearrangement uses TRBV28 and TRBJ1-3, with D possibly being TRBD1 (5 bases). The germline V and J ends were trimmed by 2 bases and 0 bases, with 17 bases remaining between them. CDR3 size: 18 residues. Looked up from germline, CDR1 is MDHEN and CDR2 is SYDVKM. Combining the CDR3 with reference TRBV28 and TRBJ1-3 gives the whole variable domain DVKVTQSSRYLVKRTGEKVFLECVQDMDHENMFWYRQDPGLGLRLIYFSYDVKMKEKGDIPEGYSVSREKKERFSLILESASTNQTSMYLCASSLGHGLGVSGNTIYFGEGSWLTVV.

This rearrangement joins TRBV28 to TRBJ2-3; 7 bases fit TRBD2. Germline CDR1 is MDHEN and CDR2 is SYDVKM. CDR3 length: 15 residues. Trimming at V came to 5 bases and at J to 2 bases, leaving 7 bases not matched to a gene. DNA for the CDR3: TGTGCCAGCAGTCAACCGGGACTACTCACAGATACGCAGTATTTT. Translated: CASSQPGLLTDTQYF.

This sequence joins TRBV28 and TRBJ2-7, with TRBD2 matching over 12 bases. The CDR3 has 15 residues. V was pared by 6 bases and J by 3 bases, with 6 bases of the junction left unmatched. Germline values: CDR1 MDHEN, CDR2 SYDVKM. This chain's CDR3 is CASSPALAGGYEQYF. CDR3 nucleotides: TGTGCCAGCAGCCCAGCACTAGCGGGGGGCTACGAGCAGTACTTC.

The chain uses TRBV4-1 and TRBJ2-1; 10 nucleotides line up with TRBD2. V shed 0 bases and J 3 bases; nucleotides not matched to a gene: 2. CDR3 length equals 16 residues. CDR1 and CDR2 (germline): MGHRA, YSYEKL. The CDR3 region has the DNA TGCGCCAGCAGCCAAGAGGGACTAGCGTTCTACAATGAGCAGTTCTTC. Residues: CASSQEGLAFYNEQFF.

The chain is built from TRBV5-4 and TRBJ1-3; possible D gene TRBD1, 5 bases. The CDR3 has 17 amino acids. Germline V gene lookup returns CDR1 SGHNT and CDR2 YYREEE (reference sequence). V was clipped by 4 bases and J by 0 bases, with 17 bases between them. The CDR3 nucleotides are TGTGCCAGCAGCACGCCGACAAAGGGACCCTCTGGAAACACCATATATTTT. It codes for CASSTPTKGPSGNTIYF.

The chain couples TRBV5-1 to TRBJ2-1; 10 bases fit TRBD2. Germline CDR1 is SGHRS and CDR2 is YFSETQ. This CDR3 region has 15 residues. Trimming cost V 7 bases and J 7 bases; bases outside gene matches: 11. As DNA, the CDR3 is TGCGCCAGCCGCGCCCCCGGGACTAGCGAGAATGAGCAGTTCTTC. Its protein is CASRAPGTSENEQFF. Using reference TRBV5-1 and TRBJ2-1 for the parts outside the CDR3, the full variable domain is KAGVTQTPRYLIKTRGQQVTLSCSPISGHRSVSWYQQTPGQGLQFLFEYFSETQRNKGNFPGRFSGRQFSNSRSEMNVSTLELGDSALYLCASRAPGTSENEQFFGPGTRLTVL.

The chain joins TRBV6-6 to TRBJ2-7, with 9 bases matching TRBD1. With 5 bases clipped from V and 2 bases from J, the junction kept 7 bases outside the gene matches. The CDR3 is made up of 15 amino acids. The germline V gene has CDR1 MNHNY and CDR2 SVGAGI (reference sequence). CDR3: CASSLGRDRAYEQYF. The DNA for the CDR3 is TGTGCCAGCAGTCTAGGCCGGGACAGGGCCTACGAGCAGTACTTC.

The chain joins TRBV20-1 to TRBJ1-1; D not certain. V was shortened by 0 bases and J by 8 bases, with 7 bases between the two germline ends. The CDR3 contains 11 residues. Germline V gives CDR1 DFQATT, CDR2 SNEGSKA (reference sequence). Written as DNA, the CDR3 is TGCAGTGCTAGAGAGGGGATAGAAGCTTTCTTT. Its protein product is CSAREGIEAFF.

About this clone: The identical CDR3 is also encoded by other nucleotide sequences in the sample. This chain connects TRBV6-5 to TRBJ1-5; D gene unclear. CDR3 length: 13 residues. Trimming left V 2 bases short and J 0 bases short, with 2 bases between. Germline CDR1 MNHEY, CDR2 SVGAGI. The CDR3 is CASSYDSNQPQHF. The CDR3 DNA reads as TGTGCCAGCAGTTACGATAGCAATCAGCCCCAGCATTTT.